These T cell receptor beta chains were read from a single sample in a study of cytomegalovirus exposure and HLA in healthy donors. Measured with immunoSEQ multiplex PCR; TCRdb has only the in-frame clones, and not every one. The table shows approximately 150,000 clones, with 75% occurring only once. The material sequenced was PBMCs. The receptors were sampled from a man aged 40-55 years in good health and CMV-seronegative. Both conserved end residues are part of each CDR3.

J gene | V gene | CDR3 protein
TRBJ1-3 | TRBV6-1 | CASSEEGTGRF
TRBJ1-1 | TRBV4-3 | CASSLGQGNTEAFF
TRBJ2-7 | TRBV6-1 | CASSWDRVGSYEQYF
TRBJ2-7 | TRBV5-6 | CASSLPDRGGYEQYF
TRBJ1-5 | TRBV19 | CASSIQGRSNQPQHF
TRBJ2-2 | TRBV4-1 | CASSPLSGGELFF
TRBJ2-3 | TRBV4-3 | CASSQDPAGRGTQYF
TRBJ1-4 | TRBV7-6 | CASSFAGAREKLFF
TRBJ2-7 | TRBV19 | CASSPSGTGIFFTYEQYF
TRBJ1-1 | TRBV7-3 | CASSPSGVYTEAFF
TRBJ1-4 | TRBV5-8 | CASSLEGVGTNGEKLFF
TRBJ2-2 | TRBV5-4 | CASSIHRKGGLGGELFF
TRBJ2-1 | TRBV18 | CASSAEAGEQFF
TRBJ1-5 | TRBV30 | CAWSGRQGAVRNQPQHF
TRBJ2-1 | TRBV7-2 | CASSFVSGGIDEQFF
TRBJ2-2 | TRBV5-6 | CVARSDTGELFF
TRBJ2-7 | TRBV14 | CASSRAGGSYEQYF
TRBJ1-1 | TRBV19 | CASSYSGTGGLEAFF
TRBJ2-4 | TRBV25-1 | CASSGPSGAGCGQYF
TRBJ2-2 | TRBV5-6 | CASSLAIGGPNTGELFF
TRBJ1-3 | TRBV5-6 | CASSLLLGNTIYF
TRBJ2-1 | TRBV5-4 | CASSQDWGWGGSYNEQFF
TRBJ1-5 | TRBV7-2 | CASSPTSGNQPQHF
TRBJ1-1 | TRBV19 | CASWGQNTEAFF
TRBJ2-5 | TRBV10-3 | CAISESNKAGGLQETQYF
TRBJ2-2 | TRBV5-6 | CASRPGTGEHRGAVF
TRBJ1-3 | TRBV9 | CASSVAGNANTIYF
TRBJ2-5 | TRBV2 | CASSVYRSFQETQYF
TRBJ2-2 | TRBV7-9 | CGSTKARGTNTGELFF
TRBJ1-5 | TRBV7-2 | CASSADRNQPQHF
TRBJ1-1 | TRBV6-5 | CASRTGGGQGTEAFF
TRBJ2-7 | TRBV5-1 | CASSRRQGGDEQYF
TRBJ1-5 | TRBV18 | CASSPEGTGAAQPQHF
TRBJ1-2 | TRBV29-1 | CSVVFSGGYTF
TRBJ1-4 | TRBV6-5 | CASKGQLTNEKLFF
TRBJ1-2 | TRBV15 | CATGLDRRSRAF
TRBJ2-5 | TRBV5-4 | CASRAQGEETQYF
TRBJ1-1 | TRBV5-4 | CASSSLTANTEAFF
TRBJ1-2 | TRBV7-3 | CASSLQGTYGYTF
TRBJ2-7 | TRBV30 | CAWSVSGGKEQYF
TRBJ1-6 | TRBV6-5 | CASRGSSYNSPLHF
TRBJ2-7 | TRBV18 | CASSPESSEQYF